This T cell receptor (beta chain) appears in the sequencing data of a study of PD-L1 blockade in urothelial cancer. Using immunoSEQ multiplex PCR, the repertoire was profiled, and TCRdb retains in-frame clones only, with some absent. The sample has just under 40,000 clones; approximately 90% are singletons. This CDR3 comprises 16 residues. With 5 bases clipped from V and 2 bases from J, the junction kept 10 bases outside the gene matches. Germline lookup yields CDR1 SGHTA and CDR2 FQGNSA. The sequencing used PBMCs, collected around atezolizumab (anti-PD-L1) treatment. This chain joins TRBV7-2 and TRBJ2-3; 7 bases are shared with TRBD1. The TCR originated in a man in his fifties or sixties with urothelial cancer. CDR3 sequence reads: CASSPYLGQNTDTQYF. Here the CDR3 DNA reads TGTGCCAGCAGCCCATATCTGGGACAGAACACAGATACGCAGTATTTT.